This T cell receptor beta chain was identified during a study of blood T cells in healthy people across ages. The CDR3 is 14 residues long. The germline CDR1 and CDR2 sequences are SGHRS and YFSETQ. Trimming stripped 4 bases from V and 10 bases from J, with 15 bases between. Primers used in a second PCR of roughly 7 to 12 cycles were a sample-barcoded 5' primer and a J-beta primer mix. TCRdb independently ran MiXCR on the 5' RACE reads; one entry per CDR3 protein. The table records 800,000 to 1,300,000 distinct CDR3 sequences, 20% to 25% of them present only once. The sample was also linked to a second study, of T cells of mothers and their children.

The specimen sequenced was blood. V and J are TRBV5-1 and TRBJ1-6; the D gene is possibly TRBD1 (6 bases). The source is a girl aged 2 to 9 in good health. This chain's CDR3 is CASSHEGGGSPLHF. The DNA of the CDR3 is TGCGCCAGCAGCCACGAGGGGGGGGGATCACCCCTCCACTTT.